This T cell receptor beta chain was captured in a study of T cell repertoires in cytomegalovirus infection. Study-wide results and limits: Within the response measured ex vivo, HLA-C-restricted CMV-specific TCR beta clonotypes were dominant.

TCRdb analysed the reads with MiXCR anew, one entry per CDR3 protein. In the table there are 100,000 to 150,000 distinct CDR3 sequences, more than 7% of which are singletons. V was cut by 3 bases and J by 6 bases, with 12 bases left in between. CDR1 is SGHDN, CDR2 FVKESK, per germline. There are 13 residues in the CDR3. Comments on this clonotype: Its antigen is currently unknown. This clone may be a read error of a much larger clone one base away.

The J gene is TRBJ2-7, the V gene TRBV14; the D gene is possibly TRBD1 (5 bases). Source material: PBMCs. The sequence was obtained from a human donor in good health (CMV status not recorded). Some clones in this sample may be carry-over from other donors' samples. DNA for the CDR3: TGTGCCAGCAGCCAGTCAGGGTCTAGCGAGCAGTACTTC. Amino acid sequence: CASSQSGSSEQYF.